This T cell receptor beta chain was recorded in a study of blood T cell repertoires in COVID-19. The overall study: Italy, Spain and the United States were the sources of the convalescent and acute COVID-19 samples. T cells, B-cell-depleted T cells, or PBMCs provided the cDNA or gDNA that served as material.

In germline, CDR1 is SEHNR, CDR2 FQNEAQ (reference sequence). The CDR3 is 16 residues long. V lost 1 base and J 0 bases, leaving 9 bases between the germline ends. Patients from Seattle were sampled longitudinally, starting during active infection. The data were produced by immunoSEQ multiplex PCR, yet TCRdb's version contains in-frame clones alone and is incomplete. Of about 170,000 clones in the sample, 85% were seen once. This sequence originates from a woman of 80 years or more with COVID-19, enrolled during active disease. The sample was peripheral blood. The chain uses TRBV7-9 and TRBJ1-4, with D unresolved. The CDR3 sequence: CASSLDGLTTNEKLFF. The CDR3 nucleotides are TGTGCCAGCAGCTTAGACGGACTTACAACTAATGAAAAACTGTTTTTT. Full variable domain (missing parts from reference TRBV7-9 and TRBJ1-4): DTGVSQNPRHKITKRGQNVTFRCDPISEHNRLYWYRQTLGQGPEFLTYFQNEAQLEKSRLLSDRFSAERPKGSFSTLEIQRTEQGDSAMYLCASSLDGLTTNEKLFFGSGTQLSVL.